The T cell receptor beta chain described here comes from a study of OX40 agonist ivuxolimab in advanced cancers. Study-wide context: Earlier treatment with anti-PD-1, anti-PD-L1 or anti-CTLA-4 was permitted, and 35% to 45% had received some.

Clones were sequenced by immunoSEQ multiplex PCR, and TCRdb holds only the in-frame ones, with some missing. Of about 77,000 clones listed, around four fifths are singletons. Study-wide points: Low clonal expansion, among the lowest seen, marked partial responders at 0.1-3.0 mg/kg. Among the nonresponders, some also had low normalized T-cell clonal expansion.

Turning to this clone: Its antigen is not identified.

The germline gives CDR1 MNHEY, CDR2 SMNVEV (reference sequence). V lost 3 bases to trimming and J lost 1 base; unmatched junction nucleotides: 6. This CDR3 has 15 amino acids. This sequence originates from an adult with an advanced solid tumor such as melanoma, head and neck, liver or kidney cancer. This chain links TRBV27 with TRBJ2-7, with 7 bases matching TRBD1. Sequencing used CD4+ or CD8+ T cells sorted from blood, obtained in a trial of the OX40 agonist ivuxolimab. CDR3 loop: CASSLTDRTSYEQYF. CDR3 bases: TGTGCCAGCAGTTTGACGGACAGGACTTCCTACGAGCAGTACTTC.